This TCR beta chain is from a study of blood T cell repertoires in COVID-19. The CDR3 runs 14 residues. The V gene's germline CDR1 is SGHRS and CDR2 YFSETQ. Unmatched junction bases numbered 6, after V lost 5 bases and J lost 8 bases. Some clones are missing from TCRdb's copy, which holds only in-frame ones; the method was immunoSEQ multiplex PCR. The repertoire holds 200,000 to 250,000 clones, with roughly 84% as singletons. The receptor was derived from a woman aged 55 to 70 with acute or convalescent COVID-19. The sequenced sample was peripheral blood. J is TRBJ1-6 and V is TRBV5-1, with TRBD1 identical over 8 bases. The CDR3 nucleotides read TGCGCCAGCAGACGGACAGGGTCGGATTCACCCCTCCACTTT. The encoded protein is CASRRTGSDSPLHF. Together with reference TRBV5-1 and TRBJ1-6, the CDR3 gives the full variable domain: KAGVTQTPRYLIKTRGQQVTLSCSPISGHRSVSWYQQTPGQGLQFLFEYFSETQRNKGNFPGRFSGRQFSNSRSEMNVSTLELGDSALYLCASRRTGSDSPLHFGNGTRLTVT.